The present T cell receptor (beta chain) was sequenced within a study of shared clonotypes between healthy human individuals. CDR3 size: 14 residues. Trimming took off 1 base at V and 1 base at J, with 4 bases between the two ends. Germline V gives CDR1 MDHEN, CDR2 SYDVKM. Evenly divided among several immunoSEQ plates was the genomic DNA of each subset. The data were produced by immunoSEQ multiplex PCR, yet TCRdb's version contains in-frame clones alone and is incomplete. The data show over a million clones, with roughly 96% seen just once and approximately 1.2% held by the top ten. This clone came up once.

The sequenced material came from naive CD4+ T cells sorted from blood. Subset indicated: CD45RA+ positively selected. The chain joins TRBV28 to TRBJ2-2; no reliable D call. This clonotype originated in a man younger than 40 in good health. The CDR3 here is CASSLLQNTGELFF. Here the CDR3 DNA reads TGTGCCAGCAGTTTATTGCAGAACACCGGGGAGCTGTTTTTT.